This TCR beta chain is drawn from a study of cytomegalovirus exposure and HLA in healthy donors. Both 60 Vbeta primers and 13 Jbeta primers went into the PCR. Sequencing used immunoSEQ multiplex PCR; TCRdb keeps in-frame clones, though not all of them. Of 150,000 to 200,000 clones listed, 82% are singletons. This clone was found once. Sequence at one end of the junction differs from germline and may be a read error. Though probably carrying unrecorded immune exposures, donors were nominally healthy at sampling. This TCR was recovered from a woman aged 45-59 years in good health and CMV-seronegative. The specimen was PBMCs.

CDR3 nucleotide sequence: TGTGCCAGCAGTGAAATGTCAGGACAGGGGTTACCGCCGTTC. This gives the protein CASSEMSGQGLPPF. The chain links TRBV2 to TRBJ2-7; 9 bases match TRBD1. Germline CDR1 is SNHLY and CDR2 is FYNNEI. CDR3 length: 14 residues. The whole variable domain, filled in from reference TRBV2 and TRBJ2-7, reads EPEVTQTPSHQVTQMGQEVILRCVPISNHLYFYWYRQILGQKVEFLVSFYNNEISEKSEIFDDQFSVERPDGSNFTLKIRSTKLEDSAMYFCASSEMSGQGLPPFGPGTRLTVT.